These T cell receptor beta chains were read from a single sample in a study of glioma-infiltrating T cells. TCRdb called the multiplex PCR reads again in MiXCR, with one record for every CDR3 protein. The table records roughly 130,000 distinct CDR3 sequences, approximately 26% of them present only once. Input material: glioma tissue, nonneoplastic brain tissue, or PBMCs (not recorded which). The receptors were gathered from a human donor with low-grade glioma or glioblastoma, undergoing nonglioma brain surgery, or in good health (not recorded which). Each CDR3 is given with its conserved first and last residue. Fields, in order: CDR3 length, clone size, D gene, V gene, J gene, CDR3 protein, CDR3 DNA. D genes are given only for firm matches. Where a row states a size, it is once, few, many or the class of an expanded clone; other rows omit it.

16	few	TRBD1	TRBV28	TRBJ1-2	CASTPYGQGFRAGYTF	TGTGCCAGCACCCCTTACGGACAGGGATTCAGAGCTGGCTACACCTTC
16	few	TRBD1	TRBV20-1	TRBJ2-5	CSARGRPGQGAKTQYF	TGCAGTGCTAGAGGCAGGCCGGGACAGGGGGCCAAGACCCAGTACTTC
13	many	NA	TRBV19	TRBJ1-6	CASSPVWNSPLHF	TGTGCCAGTAGTCCAGTTTGGAATTCACCCCTCCACTTT
16	NA	NA	TRBV7-9	TRBJ2-3	CASSLQPYYSTDTQYF	TGTGCCAGCAGCTTACAGCCCTACTACAGCACAGATACGCAGTATTTT
14	NA	NA	TRBV18	TRBJ2-5	CASSPQRGQETQYF	TGTGCCAGCTCACCACAGCGAGGGCAAGAGACCCAGTACTTC
16	many	TRBD1	TRBV20-1	TRBJ1-6	CSARDPTGLDNSPLHF	TGCAGTGCTAGAGACCCGACAGGGCTAGATAATTCACCCCTCCACTTT
15	NA	NA	TRBV4-1	TRBJ2-1	CASSQALGVRNEQFF	TGCGCCAGCAGTCAAGCACTGGGGGTAAGGAATGAGCAGTTCTTC
15	few	NA	TRBV14	TRBJ1-4	CASSQGRTVPEKLFF	TGTGCCAGCAGCCAAGGCAGGACAGTGCCCGAAAAACTGTTTTTT
14	NA	NA	TRBV12-3/TRBV12-4	TRBJ2-1	CASSLGVANNEQFF	TGTGCCAGCAGTTTAGGGGTAGCGAACAATGAGCAGTTCTTC
15	few	NA	TRBV28	TRBJ1-4	CASSLVGRTNEKLFF	TGTGCCAGCAGTTTAGTGGGGCGAACTAATGAAAAACTGTTTTTT
13	few	NA	TRBV7-2	TRBJ1-5	CASSSRVGQPQHF	TGTGCCAGCAGCTCCAGGGTAGGACAGCCCCAGCATTTT
15	NA	TRBD2	TRBV7-2	TRBJ2-5	CASSFPSGGAETQYF	TGTGCCAGCAGCTTCCCTAGCGGGGGGGCGGAGACCCAGTACTTC
13	few	NA	TRBV12-3/TRBV12-4	TRBJ2-5	CASSPSAGETQYF	TGTGCCAGCAGCCCCTCGGCCGGGGAGACCCAGTACTTC
13	few	NA	TRBV28	TRBJ1-5	CASKRVGSQPQHF	TGTGCCAGCAAAAGGGTAGGGTCTCAGCCCCAGCATTTT
14	many	NA	TRBV27	TRBJ1-1	CASSLSRVNTEAFF	TGTGCCAGCAGTTTATCGCGGGTGAACACTGAAGCTTTCTTT
16	once	TRBD2	TRBV13	TRBJ2-1	CASSLVSLAKWNEQFF	TGTGCCAGCAGCCTAGTCTCACTAGCGAAGTGGAATGAGCAGTTCTTC
17	few	NA	TRBV20-1	TRBJ2-2	CSARKAWGRPNTGELFF	TGCAGTGCGCGAAAGGCGTGGGGGCGCCCGAACACCGGGGAGCTGTTTTTT